The clone carrying this T cell receptor (beta chain) was counted once. This sample was taken from a study of blood T cell repertoires in COVID-19. The table came from immunoSEQ multiplex PCR; TCRdb's copy has only in-frame clones and leaves some out. The sample has hundreds of thousands of clones, around nine tenths seen once. The CDR3 has 15 residues. With 4 bases removed from V and 5 bases from J, the gap between germline ends came to 17 bases. Looked up from germline, CDR1 is SGHAT and CDR2 is FQDESV (reference sequence). J is TRBJ2-5 and V is TRBV11-1; tentatively, D is TRBD2 (5 bases). Sequencing was performed on peripheral blood. The receptor's source is a man between 60 and 75 years old who had recovered from COVID-19. CDR3 coding DNA: TGTGCCAGCAGCTCCCAGCCGGGATCCCAGGAGACCCAGTACTTC. Encoded protein: CASSSQPGSQETQYF. Drawing the rest from reference TRBV11-1 and TRBJ2-5, the complete variable domain is EAEVAQSPRYKITEKSQAVAFWCDPISGHATLYWYRQILGQGPELLVQFQDESVVDDSQLPKDRFSAERLKGVDSTLKIQPAELGDSAMYLCASSSQPGSQETQYFGPGTRLLVL.